The T cell receptor (beta chain) described here comes from a study of OX40 agonist ivuxolimab in advanced cancers. Turning to the study itself: Previous treatment with anti-PD-1, anti-PD-L1 or anti-CTLA-4 therapy was allowed; less than 45% had received some.

Overall study results and limits: Low normalized T-cell clonal expansion also characterized some of the nonresponders.

The germline V gene encodes CDR1 SEHNR and CDR2 FQNEAQ (reference sequence). This CDR3 is 13 amino acids long. The ends were cut back, 5 bases at V and 6 bases at J, with 11 bases in the middle. Measured with immunoSEQ multiplex PCR; TCRdb has only the in-frame clones, and not every one. The sample holds about 23,000 clones, 80% to 90% seen once. Remarks on this clone: Antigen unknown.

This clonotype was sampled from an adult with an advanced solid tumor such as melanoma, head and neck, liver or kidney cancer. The rearrangement links TRBV7-9 to TRBJ2-1, with D unresolved. The sequencing used CD4+ or CD8+ T cells sorted from blood, collected in a trial of the OX40 agonist ivuxolimab. The CDR3 loop is CASSKEGLNEQFF. The CDR3 bases are TGTGCCAGCAGCAAAGAAGGGCTCAATGAGCAGTTCTTC.